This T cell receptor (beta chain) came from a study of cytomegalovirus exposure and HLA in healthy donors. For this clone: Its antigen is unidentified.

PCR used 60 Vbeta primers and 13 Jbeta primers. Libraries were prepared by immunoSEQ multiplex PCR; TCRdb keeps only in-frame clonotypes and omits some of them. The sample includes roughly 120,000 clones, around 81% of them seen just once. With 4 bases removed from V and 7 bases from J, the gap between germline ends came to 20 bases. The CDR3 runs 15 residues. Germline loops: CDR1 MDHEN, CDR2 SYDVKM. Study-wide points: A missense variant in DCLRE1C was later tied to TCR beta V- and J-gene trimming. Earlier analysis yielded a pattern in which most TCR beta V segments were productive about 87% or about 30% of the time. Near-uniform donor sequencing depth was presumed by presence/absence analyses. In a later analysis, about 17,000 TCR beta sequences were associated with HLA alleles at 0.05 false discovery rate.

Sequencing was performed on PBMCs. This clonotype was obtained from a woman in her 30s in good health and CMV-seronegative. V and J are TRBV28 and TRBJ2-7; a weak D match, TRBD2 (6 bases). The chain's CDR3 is CASSSGTVGHREQYF. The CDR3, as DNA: TGTGCCAGCAGTTCCGGGACTGTAGGCCACCGGGAGCAGTACTTC.